Listed below are T cell receptor beta chains from one sample, sequenced in a study of a mutant IDH1 vaccine in newly diagnosed glioma. TCRdb's copy holds only in-frame clones and misses some; the assay was immunoSEQ multiplex PCR. Of tens of thousands of clones in the sample, more than 80% are singletons; the top ten hold approximately 5%. These TCRs are of unknown antigen specificity. Here the sequenced sample was PBMCs, taken from a glioma patient whose treatment included an IDH1 peptide vaccine. The receptor set was obtained from a man in his forties or fifties with glioma. Each CDR3 is given with its conserved first and last residue. Each record gives: J gene, V gene, CDR3 protein.

TRBJ1-6	TRBV5-1	CASSGTQGAYNSPLHF
TRBJ1-2	TRBV14	CASSRERTGPLYGYTF
TRBJ2-5	TRBV11-2	CASSSGQLLSKETQYF
TRBJ2-5	TRBV11-2	CASSLGASGGAYETQYF
TRBJ1-6	TRBV6-5	CASSLQGAGSPLHF
TRBJ2-1	TRBV6-6	CASSYLTGTEGNEQFF
TRBJ1-4	TRBV6-1	CASRWGVYEKLFF
TRBJ1-2	TRBV5-6	CASKQGLGVYGYTF
TRBJ1-2	TRBV19	CASSMVAPGYGYTF
TRBJ2-5	TRBV7-9	CASSLEVVGETQYF
TRBJ2-1	TRBV5-1	CASSLDGKKGDEQFF
TRBJ2-5	TRBV5-4	CASSSSPEGGTQYF
TRBJ1-2	TRBV7-9	CASSPTGDGYTF
TRBJ2-3	TRBV7-2	CASRGGAADTQYF
TRBJ1-3	TRBV23-1	CASSQSCSSGNTIYF
TRBJ2-7	TRBV27	CASAEGLGKTYEQYF
TRBJ2-5	TRBV7-2	CASTAGGQETQYF
TRBJ1-1	TRBV13	CASSSLTEYTEAFF
TRBJ1-5	TRBV19	CASSIVGENQPQHF
TRBJ2-7	TRBV10-3	CAISRKQESYEQYF
TRBJ2-1	TRBV7-9	CASSFRTSWVNEQFF
TRBJ1-1	TRBV7-9	CASSPSNTEAFF
TRBJ1-1	TRBV7-6	CASSSGQLNTEAFF
TRBJ1-1	TRBV9	CASSVEGANTEAFF
TRBJ1-4	TRBV18	CASSRDSNEKLFF
TRBJ2-4	TRBV10-3	CAISEGLAGAKNIQYF
TRBJ2-2	TRBV19	CASRLDRSPSGELFF
TRBJ1-2	TRBV9	CASSVGRAKNGYTF
TRBJ2-2	TRBV7-2	CASSLVIAGPGELFF
TRBJ1-1	TRBV15	CATSREPPNTEAFF